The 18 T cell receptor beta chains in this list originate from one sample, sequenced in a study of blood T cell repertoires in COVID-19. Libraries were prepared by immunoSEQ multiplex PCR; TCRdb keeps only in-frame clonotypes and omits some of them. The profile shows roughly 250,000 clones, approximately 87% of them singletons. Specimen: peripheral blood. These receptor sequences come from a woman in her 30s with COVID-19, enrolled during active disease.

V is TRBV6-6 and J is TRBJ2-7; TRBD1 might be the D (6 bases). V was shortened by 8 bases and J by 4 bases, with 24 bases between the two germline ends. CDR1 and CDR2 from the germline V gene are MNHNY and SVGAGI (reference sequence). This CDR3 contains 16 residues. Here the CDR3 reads CASRPSSTGSIYEQYF. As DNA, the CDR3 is TGTGCCAGCCGACCCTCCTCGACAGGCTCTATATACGAGCAGTACTTC.

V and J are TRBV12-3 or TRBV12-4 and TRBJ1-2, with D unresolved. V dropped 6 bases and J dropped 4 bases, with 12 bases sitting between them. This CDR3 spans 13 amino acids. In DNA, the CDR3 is TGTGCCAGCAGCCGACGCGACTTCTATGGCTACACCTTC. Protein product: CASSRRDFYGYTF.

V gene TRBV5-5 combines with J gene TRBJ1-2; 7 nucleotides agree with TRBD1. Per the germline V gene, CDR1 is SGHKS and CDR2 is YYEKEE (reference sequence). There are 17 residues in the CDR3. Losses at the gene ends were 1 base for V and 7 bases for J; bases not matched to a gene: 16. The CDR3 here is CASSLRDRDIVRSGYTF. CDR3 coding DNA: TGTGCCAGCAGCTTGCGAGACAGGGACATCGTTCGAAGTGGCTACACCTTC.

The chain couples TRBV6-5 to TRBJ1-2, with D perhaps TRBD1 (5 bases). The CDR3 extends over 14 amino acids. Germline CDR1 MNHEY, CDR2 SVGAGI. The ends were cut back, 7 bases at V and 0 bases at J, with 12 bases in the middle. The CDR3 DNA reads TGTGCCAGCACCCGGGGAGGGGCTAACTATGGCTACACCTTC. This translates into CASTRGGANYGYTF.

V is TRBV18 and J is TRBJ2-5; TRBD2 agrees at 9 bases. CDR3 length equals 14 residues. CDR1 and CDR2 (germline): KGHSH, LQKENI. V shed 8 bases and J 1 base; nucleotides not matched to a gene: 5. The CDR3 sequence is CASAPTSGQETQYF. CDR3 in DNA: TGTGCCAGCGCCCCGACTAGCGGCCAAGAGACCCAGTACTTC.

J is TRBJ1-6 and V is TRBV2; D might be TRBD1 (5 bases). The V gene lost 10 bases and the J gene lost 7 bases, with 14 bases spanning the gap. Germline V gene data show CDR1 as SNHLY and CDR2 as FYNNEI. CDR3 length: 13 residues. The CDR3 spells CATGEDRNSPLHF. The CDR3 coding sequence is TGTGCCACCGGAGAAGACAGAAATTCACCCCTCCACTTT.

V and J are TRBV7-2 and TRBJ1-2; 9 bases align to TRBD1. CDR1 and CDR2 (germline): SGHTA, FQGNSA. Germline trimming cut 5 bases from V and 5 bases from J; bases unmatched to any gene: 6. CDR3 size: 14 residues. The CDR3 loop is CASSRKGTGYGYTF. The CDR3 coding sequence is TGTGCCAGCAGCAGGAAAGGGACAGGGTATGGCTACACCTTC. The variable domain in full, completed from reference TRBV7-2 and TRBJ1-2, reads GAGVSQSPSNKVTEKGKDVELRCDPISGHTALYWYRQSLGQGLEFLIYFQGNSAPDKSGLPSDRFSAERTGGSVSTLTIQRTQQEDSAVYLCASSRKGTGYGYTFGSGTRLTVV.

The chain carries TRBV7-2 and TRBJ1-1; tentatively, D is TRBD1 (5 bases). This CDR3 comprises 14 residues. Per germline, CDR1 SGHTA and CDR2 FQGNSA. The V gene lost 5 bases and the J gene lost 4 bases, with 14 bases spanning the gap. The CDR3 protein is CASSARGGSTEAFF. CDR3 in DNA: TGTGCCAGCAGCGCCCGGGGGGGGAGCACTGAAGCTTTCTTT.

The CDR3, as DNA: TGCAGCGTTGTACTAGCGGGTCTCGGGGAGACCCAGTACTTC. Its protein product is CSVVLAGLGETQYF. This chain connects TRBV29-1 to TRBJ2-5; 9 nucleotides agree with TRBD2. Germline CDR1 and CDR2: SQVTM and ANQGSEA. CDR3 length equals 14 residues. With V trimmed by 4 bases and J by 5 bases, 8 bases remained unmatched.

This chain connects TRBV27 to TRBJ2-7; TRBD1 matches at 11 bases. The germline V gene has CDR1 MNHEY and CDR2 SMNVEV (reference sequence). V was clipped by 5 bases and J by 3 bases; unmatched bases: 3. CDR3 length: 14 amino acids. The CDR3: CASSGTGGSYEQYF. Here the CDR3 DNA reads TGTGCCAGCAGTGGGACAGGGGGAAGCTACGAGCAGTACTTC.

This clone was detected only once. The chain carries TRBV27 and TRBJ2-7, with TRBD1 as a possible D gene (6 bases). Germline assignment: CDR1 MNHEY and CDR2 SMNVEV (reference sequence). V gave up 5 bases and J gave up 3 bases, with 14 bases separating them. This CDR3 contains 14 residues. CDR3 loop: CASSPLPDSYEQYF. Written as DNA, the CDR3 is TGTGCCAGCAGTCCCCTCCCGGACAGCTACGAGCAGTACTTC.

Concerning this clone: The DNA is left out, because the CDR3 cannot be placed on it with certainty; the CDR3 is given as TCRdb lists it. The CDR3 loop is CASSFVRFGERFF. The rearrangement joins TRBV12-3 or TRBV12-4 to TRBJ2-1; TRBD2 reflects the table's D call only, with no check against the DNA. From its first to its last residue, the CDR3 has 13 amino acids.

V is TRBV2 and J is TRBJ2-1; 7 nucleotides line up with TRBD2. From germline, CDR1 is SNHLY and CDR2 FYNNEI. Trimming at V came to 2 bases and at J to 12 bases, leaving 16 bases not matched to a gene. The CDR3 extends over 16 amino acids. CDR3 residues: CASSELGAGTNYGQFF. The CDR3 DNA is TGTGCCAGCAGTGAATTAGGGGCAGGGACTAACTACGGGCAGTTCTTC. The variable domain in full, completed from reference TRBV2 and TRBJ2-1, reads EPEVTQTPSHQVTQMGQEVILRCVPISNHLYFYWYRQILGQKVEFLVSFYNNEISEKSEIFDDQFSVERPDGSNFTLKIRSTKLEDSAMYFCASSELGAGTNYGQFFGPGTRLTVL.

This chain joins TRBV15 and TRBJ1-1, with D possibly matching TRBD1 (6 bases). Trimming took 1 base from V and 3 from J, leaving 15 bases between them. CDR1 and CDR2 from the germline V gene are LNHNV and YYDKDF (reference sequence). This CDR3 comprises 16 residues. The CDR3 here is CATSRVRGALDTEAFF. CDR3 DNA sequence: TGTGCCACCAGCAGAGTACGGGGGGCGCTGGACACTGAAGCTTTCTTT.

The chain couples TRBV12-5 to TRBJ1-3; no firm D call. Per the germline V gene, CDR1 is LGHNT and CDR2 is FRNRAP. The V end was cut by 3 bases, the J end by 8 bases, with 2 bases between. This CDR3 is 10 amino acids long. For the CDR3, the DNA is TGTGCTAGTGGTTTCTACACCATATATTTT. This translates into CASGFYTIYF.

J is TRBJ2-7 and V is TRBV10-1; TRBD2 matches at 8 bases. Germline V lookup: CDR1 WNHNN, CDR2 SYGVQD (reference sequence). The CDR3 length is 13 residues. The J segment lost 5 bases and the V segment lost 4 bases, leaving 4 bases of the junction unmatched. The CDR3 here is CASSVLAGHEQYF. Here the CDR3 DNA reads TGCGCCAGCAGTGTTCTAGCGGGCCACGAGCAGTACTTC.

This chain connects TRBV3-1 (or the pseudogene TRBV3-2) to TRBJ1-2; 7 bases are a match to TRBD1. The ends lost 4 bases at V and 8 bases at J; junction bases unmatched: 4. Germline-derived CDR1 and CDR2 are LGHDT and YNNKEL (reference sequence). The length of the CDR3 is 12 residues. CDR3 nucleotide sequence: TGTGCCAGCAGCCCGAGGGGGCACGGCTACACCTTC. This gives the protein CASSPRGHGYTF.

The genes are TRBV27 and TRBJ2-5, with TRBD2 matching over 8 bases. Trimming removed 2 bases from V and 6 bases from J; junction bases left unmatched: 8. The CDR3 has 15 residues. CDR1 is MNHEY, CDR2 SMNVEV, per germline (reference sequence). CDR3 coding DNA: TGTGCCAGCAGTTTACTAGGACTAGCAGGCAAGACCCAGTACTTC. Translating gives CASSLLGLAGKTQYF.